The TCR beta chain under discussion was sequenced for a study of cytomegalovirus exposure and HLA in healthy donors. Study information: A later analysis reported the same platform for the 120 validation repertoires and the 650 to 750 first-cohort repertoires. Study-level findings and limits: First-cohort TCR clusters were later found to tend to co-occur in the 90 to 150 validation repertoires.

The CDR3 extends over 14 amino acids. V gave up 3 bases and J gave up 8 bases, with 16 bases separating them. Germline lookup yields CDR1 GTSNPN and CDR2 SVGIG (reference sequence). In regard to this clone: The antigen remains unidentified.

Measured with immunoSEQ multiplex PCR; TCRdb has only the in-frame clones, and not every one. This sample carries about 130,000 clones, approximately 89% of them seen once, and the ten largest clones take about 10%. The receptor was isolated from a woman aged 18 to 35 in good health and CMV-seropositive. The sequencing input was PBMCs. The chain carries TRBV30 and TRBJ1-4; weak D call: TRBD1 (6 bases). The CDR3 DNA follows: TGTGCCTGGAGGGACGCTAGGGGGGGAGAAAAACTGTTTTTT. It is translated as CAWRDARGGEKLFF.